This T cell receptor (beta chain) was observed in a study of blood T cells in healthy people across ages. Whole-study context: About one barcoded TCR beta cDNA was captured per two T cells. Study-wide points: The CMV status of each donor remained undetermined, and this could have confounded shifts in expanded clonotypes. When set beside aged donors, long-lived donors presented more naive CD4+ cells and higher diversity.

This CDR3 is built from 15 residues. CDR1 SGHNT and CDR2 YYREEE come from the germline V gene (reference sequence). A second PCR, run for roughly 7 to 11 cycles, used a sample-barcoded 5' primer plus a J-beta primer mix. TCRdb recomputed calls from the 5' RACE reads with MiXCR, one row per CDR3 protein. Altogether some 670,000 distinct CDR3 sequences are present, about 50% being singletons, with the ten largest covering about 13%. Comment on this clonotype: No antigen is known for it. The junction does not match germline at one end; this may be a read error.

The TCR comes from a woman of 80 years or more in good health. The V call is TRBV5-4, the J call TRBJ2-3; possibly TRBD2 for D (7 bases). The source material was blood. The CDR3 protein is CASSLDGGLTGTQYF. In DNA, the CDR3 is TGTGCCAGCAGCTTGGACGGGGGGCTCACAGGTACGCAGTATTTT.